The 20 T cell receptor beta chains below all came from one sample that was sequenced in a study of blood T cells in healthy people across ages. Primers used in a second PCR of roughly 6 to 11 cycles were a sample-barcoded 5' primer and a J-beta primer mix. In TCRdb, the 5' RACE reads were re-called with MiXCR into one record per CDR3 protein. The sample contains around 600,000 distinct CDR3 sequences, roughly 43% of which appear only once. Sequenced material: blood. The receptors here all came from a man older than 75 in good health.

The chain has TRBV7-3 and TRBJ2-1; TRBD2 aligns across 7 bases. Germline loops: CDR1 SGHTA, CDR2 FQGTGA. V was clipped by 5 bases and J by 8 bases; unmatched bases: 12. There are 15 residues in the CDR3. CDR3 residues: CASSATGGSGDEQFF. DNA for the CDR3: TGTGCCAGCAGCGCGACGGGCGGGAGTGGGGATGAGCAGTTCTTC.

The chain has TRBV4-2 and TRBJ2-3, with 11 nucleotides matching TRBD2. V lost 4 bases and J lost 1; bases outside the gene matches: 4. Germline assignment: CDR1 LGHNA and CDR2 YNFKEQ. The CDR3 sequence is 16 residues long. The CDR3 here is CASSPTTSGGTDTQYF. CDR3 in DNA: TGTGCCAGCAGCCCGACGACTAGCGGGGGCACAGATACGCAGTATTTT.

This chain connects TRBV6-2 or TRBV6-3 to TRBJ2-3; D call uncertain. The CDR3 totals 14 residues. CDR1 and CDR2 from the germline V gene are MNHEY and SVGEGT. Trimming stripped 0 bases from V and 2 bases from J, with 6 bases between. Here the CDR3 DNA reads TGTGCCAGCAGTTACTCGGTCACCACAGATACGCAGTATTTT. This encodes CASSYSVTTDTQYF.

This chain uses TRBV4-3 with TRBJ2-4; D is perhaps TRBD2 (7 bases). Germline V CDR1 and CDR2: LGHNA, YSLEER. CDR3 length equals 14 residues. Trimming cost V 4 bases and J 13 bases, with 20 bases left between them. CDR3 bases: TGCGCCAGCAGCCCAATGACAGGCCGGGGGGAGCAGTACTTC. Translation gives CASSPMTGRGEQYF.

V usage is TRBV20-1 and J usage is TRBJ2-7, with a possible D match to TRBD2 (6 bases). This CDR3 region has 16 residues. V lost 0 bases and J 0 bases, leaving 15 bases between the germline ends. In germline, CDR1 is DFQATT, CDR2 SNEGSKA (reference sequence). In nucleotides, the CDR3 is TGCAGTGCTAGAGAGCCCTACGGGGGTTACTCCTACGAGCAGTACTTC. Protein: CSAREPYGGYSYEQYF.

A few counts support this clonotype. One end of the junction does not line up with germline, which may come from a read error. This chain joins TRBV5-1 and TRBJ2-7, with D perhaps TRBD1 (6 bases). There are 14 residues in the CDR3. Germline V gives CDR1 SGHRS, CDR2 YFSETQ. The CDR3: CTSSLGTHSYEQYF. The CDR3 DNA sequence: TGCACCAGCAGCTTGGGGACACACTCCTACGAGCAGTACTTC.

The chain couples TRBV27 to TRBJ2-4, with D uncertain. The DNA end favors TRBJ2-7, so the J call may be wrong. Germline lookup yields CDR1 MNHEY and CDR2 SMNVEV (reference sequence). This CDR3 region has 14 residues. The CDR3 DNA reads TGTGCCAGCAGTCTGAAGCCCCGGTCCTACGAGCAGTACTTC. It translates to CASSLKPRSYEQYF.

V is TRBV3-1 and J is TRBJ2-3, with D perhaps matching TRBD2 (6 bases). Germline-derived CDR1 and CDR2 are LGHDT and YNNKEL (reference sequence). The germline V and J ends were trimmed by 4 bases and 6 bases, with 20 bases remaining between them. CDR3 size: 16 residues. Written as DNA, the CDR3 is TGTGCCAGCAGCCCACCCGGGACTCGGGCCCCTGATACGCAGTATTTT. Amino acids: CASSPPGTRAPDTQYF.

This clonotype has more than one count but fewer than ten. V is TRBV7-2 and J is TRBJ2-3; D may correspond to TRBD1 or TRBD2 (6 bases each). V lost 1 base, J lost 0 bases, and 11 bases lay in between. This CDR3 comprises 16 residues. Germline loops: CDR1 SGHTA, CDR2 FQGNSA. CDR3 bases: TGTGCCAGCAGCTTAGTGGGGGGCCCCAGCACAGATACGCAGTATTTT. It translates to CASSLVGGPSTDTQYF.

The sample holds a few counts of this clonotype. The chain joins TRBV6-5 to TRBJ2-1; TRBD2 matches at 10 bases. Germline values: CDR1 MNHEY, CDR2 SVGAGI. There are 16 residues in the CDR3. Germline trimming cut 6 bases from V and 0 bases from J; bases unmatched to any gene: 5. The CDR3 region has the DNA TGTGCCAGCAGCACTAGCGGGGCGAGCTCCTACAATGAGCAGTTCTTC. Translation: CASSTSGASSYNEQFF.

This clonotype occurred a few times. J is TRBJ2-1 and V is TRBV14, with D perhaps given as TRBD1 or TRBD2 (6 bases each). Trimming removed 1 base at V and 6 bases at J, with 13 bases between. Looked up from germline, CDR1 is SGHDN and CDR2 is FVKESK. The length of the CDR3 is 15 residues. CDR3 in amino acids: CASSQVRGLSNEQFF. The CDR3, as DNA: TGTGCCAGCAGCCAAGTCCGGGGGCTTAGCAATGAGCAGTTCTTC.

This chain connects TRBV7-2 to TRBJ2-1; 7 nucleotides agree with TRBD2. CDR1 SGHTA and CDR2 FQGNSA come from the germline V gene. The CDR3 totals 15 residues. V trimming: 3 bases; J trimming: 5 bases; junction bases outside the gene matches: 7. The CDR3 loop is CASSFSAGSNNEQFF. The CDR3 region has the DNA TGTGCCAGCAGCTTCTCAGCGGGAAGCAACAATGAGCAGTTCTTC. Complete variable domain (other parts from reference TRBV7-2 and TRBJ2-1): GAGVSQSPSNKVTEKGKDVELRCDPISGHTALYWYRQSLGQGLEFLIYFQGNSAPDKSGLPSDRFSAERTGGSVSTLTIQRTQQEDSAVYLCASSFSAGSNNEQFFGPGTRLTVL.

In the case of this clonotype: Lacking the conserved final phenylalanine or tryptophan, this CDR3 likely reflects a read error. This chain connects TRBV29-1 to TRBJ1-2; D not certain. Trimming took off 4 bases at V and 8 bases at J, with 17 bases between the two ends. Germline V lookup: CDR1 SQVTM, CDR2 ANQGSEA. This CDR3 comprises 13 residues. This CDR3 reads CSVVGQLGTGYTV. The CDR3 bases are TGCAGCGTTGTTGGCCAGTTGGGAACGGGCTACACCGTC.

This clonotype was found a few times. This sequence joins TRBV15 and TRBJ1-1; D not resolved. The CDR3 runs 15 residues. V was shortened by 0 bases and J by 2 bases, with 10 bases between the two germline ends. CDR1 and CDR2 from the germline V gene are LNHNV and YYDKDF (reference sequence). The CDR3 sequence: CATSRDHGPNTEAFF. The CDR3 nucleotides read TGTGCCACCAGCAGAGATCATGGGCCAAACACTGAAGCTTTCTTT.

This clonotype came up a few times. The chain uses TRBV27 and TRBJ1-2; 7 bases line up with TRBD1. Looked up from germline, CDR1 is MNHEY and CDR2 is SMNVEV (reference sequence). V lost 7 bases to trimming and J lost 7 bases; unmatched junction nucleotides: 12. The CDR3 totals 14 residues. The CDR3 DNA follows: TGTGCCAGCACGCCCCAGGGGGGAATAGGTGGCTACACCTTC. This sequence encodes CASTPQGGIGGYTF.

The chain uses TRBV7-9 and TRBJ2-1; no firm D call. The CDR3 loop spans 15 amino acids. The V gene lost 3 bases and the J gene lost 6 bases, with 15 bases spanning the gap. The germline gives CDR1 SEHNR, CDR2 FQNEAQ (reference sequence). The CDR3, as DNA: TGTGCCAGCAGCTTCGAAGTCAGGATGGGCAATGAGCAGTTCTTC. It yields the protein CASSFEVRMGNEQFF.

The chain is built from TRBV5-1 and TRBJ2-3; the D is unclear. V lost 4 bases to trimming and J lost 2 bases, with 11 bases between them. Germline V gene lookup returns CDR1 SGHRS and CDR2 YFSETQ. The CDR3 extends over 14 amino acids. CDR3 bases: TGCGCCAGCAGCATACGACTTACCACAGATACGCAGTATTTT. Translated: CASSIRLTTDTQYF. Combining the CDR3 with reference TRBV5-1 and TRBJ2-3 gives the whole variable domain KAGVTQTPRYLIKTRGQQVTLSCSPISGHRSVSWYQQTPGQGLQFLFEYFSETQRNKGNFPGRFSGRQFSNSRSEMNVSTLELGDSALYLCASSIRLTTDTQYFGPGTRLTVL.

This sequence joins TRBV7-2 and TRBJ1-1; possibly TRBD1 for D (5 bases). Looked up from germline, CDR1 is SGHTA and CDR2 is FQGNSA. The CDR3 contains 15 residues. Trimming stripped 0 bases from V and 2 bases from J, with 10 bases between. The CDR3 spells CASSLAAGLNTEAFF. CDR3 sequence (DNA): TGTGCCAGCAGCTTAGCGGCGGGGCTAAACACTGAAGCTTTCTTT.

The chain employs TRBV7-2 and TRBJ2-7; D is unclear. The J call may not be correct, given that the DNA end is closer to TRBJ2-5. This CDR3 is built from 15 residues. CDR1 is SGHTA, CDR2 FQGNSA, per germline. CDR3 DNA: TGTGCCAGCAGCTTAGTGGAGACTGCGGAAGAGACCCAGTACTTC. It encodes CASSLVETAEETQYF.

This clonotype appeared a single time. This rearrangement joins TRBV10-3 to TRBJ2-7; 8 bases map to TRBD2. This CDR3 is built from 15 residues. Germline V gene data show CDR1 as ENHRY and CDR2 as SYGVKD. Trimming removed 3 bases from V and 7 bases from J; junction bases left unmatched: 11. The CDR3 loop reads CAISELAEAYNEQYF. The CDR3 DNA reads TGTGCCATCAGTGAACTAGCGGAGGCCTACAATGAGCAGTACTTC.